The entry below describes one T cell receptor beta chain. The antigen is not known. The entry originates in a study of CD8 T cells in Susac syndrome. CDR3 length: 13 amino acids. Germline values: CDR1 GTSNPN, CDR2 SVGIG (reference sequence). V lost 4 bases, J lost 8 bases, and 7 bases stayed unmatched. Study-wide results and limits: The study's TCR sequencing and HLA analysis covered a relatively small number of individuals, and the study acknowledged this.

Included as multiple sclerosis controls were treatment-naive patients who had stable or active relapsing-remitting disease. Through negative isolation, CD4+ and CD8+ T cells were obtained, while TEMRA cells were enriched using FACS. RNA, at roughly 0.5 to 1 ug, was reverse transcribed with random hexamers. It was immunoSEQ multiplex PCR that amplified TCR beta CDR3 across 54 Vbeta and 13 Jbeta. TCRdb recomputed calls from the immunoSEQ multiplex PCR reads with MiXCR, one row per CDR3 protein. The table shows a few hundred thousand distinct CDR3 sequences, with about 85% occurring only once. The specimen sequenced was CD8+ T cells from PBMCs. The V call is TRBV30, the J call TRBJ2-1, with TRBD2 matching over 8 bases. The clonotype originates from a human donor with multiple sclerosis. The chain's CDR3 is CAWTRGGLDEQFF. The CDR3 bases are TGTGCCTGGACGCGCGGGGGGCTAGATGAGCAGTTCTTC.